This T cell receptor (beta chain) was retrieved from a study of T cells in Graves' hyperthyroidism and ophthalmopathy. Across the study: The authors collected peripheral blood at initial diagnosis, before any treatment.

The CDR3 sequence is 18 residues long. Germline CDR1 KGHSH, CDR2 LQKENI. The V gene end was trimmed by 3 bases and the J gene end by 0 bases; junction bases not matched to a gene: 12. Patients between 18 and 65 years old had hyperthyroidism, newly diagnosed and lasting under 2 months. There were TCR beta CDR3 regions amplified from RNA transcripts. First-round RT-PCR of the TCR CDR3 relied on the HTBI primer set. From the multiplex PCR reads, TCRdb called clonotypes with MiXCR, one entry per CDR3 protein. The sample holds some 420,000 distinct CDR3 sequences, roughly 15% seen once. The sample taken for sequencing was blood. V is TRBV18 and J is TRBJ1-1, with 8 bases identical to TRBD1. This TCR came from a young woman with Graves' hyperthyroidism. The CDR3 nucleotides read TGTGCCAGCTCACCCCCGGACAGGGTAGGCACAATGAACACTGAAGCTTTCTTT. It codes for CASSPPDRVGTMNTEAFF.